A selection of T cell receptor beta chains follows, all from one sample in a study of beta chain features in type 1 diabetes. Clones were sequenced by immunoSEQ multiplex PCR, and TCRdb holds only the in-frame ones, with some missing. The sample holds about 290,000 clones, roughly 8% seen once. Sample: central memory CD4+ T cells from blood. These receptors were collected from a woman aged 18-29 years in good health. Both conserved end residues are part of each CDR3. A D gene is named only where the DNA matches it firmly. Not every row has a clone size; where given, it reads once, few, many or a size class.

TRBV27,-,TRBJ1-1,-,CASSPLRPGRTEAFF,TGTGCCAGCAGTCCCCTCCGACCAGGGAGAACTGAAGCTTTCTTT
TRBV5-6,-,TRBJ1-6,-,CASSLYNSPLHF,TGTGCCAGCAGCTTGTATAATTCACCCCTCCACTTT
TRBV28,many,TRBJ1-1,-,CASSTRGRGTEAFF,TGTGCCAGCAGCACCAGGGGACGCGGCACTGAAGCTTTCTTT
TRBV6-1,-,TRBJ2-1,TRBD2,CASSRTSGGYNEQFF,TGTGCCAGCAGTCGGACTAGCGGGGGCTACAATGAGCAGTTCTTC
TRBV6-7,-,TRBJ1-5,TRBD1,CASRDRDNQPQHF,TGTGCCAGCCGGGACAGGGACAATCAGCCCCAGCATTTT
TRBV7-2,-,TRBJ2-1,TRBD2,CASSRSGGSYNEQFF,TGTGCCAGCAGCCGTAGCGGGGGGTCCTACAATGAGCAGTTCTTC
TRBV19,many,TRBJ2-7,TRBD2,CASRRLATITYEQYF,TGTGCCAGTAGGCGACTAGCGACTATTACCTACGAGCAGTACTTC
TRBV4-2,-,TRBJ1-4,TRBD1,CASSQGRQGPNEKLFF,TGTGCCAGCAGCCAGGGCAGACAGGGACCTAATGAAAAACTGTTTTTT
TRBV28,few,TRBJ1-2,TRBD1,CASSSDRVGYTF,TGTGCCAGCAGCTCAGACAGGGTTGGCTACACCTTC
TRBV9,few,TRBJ2-1,TRBD2,CASSVEGRGVLDEQFF,TGTGCCAGCAGCGTAGAAGGGAGGGGAGTCCTGGATGAGCAGTTCTTC
TRBV4-2,few,TRBJ2-2,-,CASSQGQGLWAGELFF,TGTGCCAGCAGCCAGGGCCAGGGCCTATGGGCCGGGGAGCTGTTTTTT
TRBV6-1,-,TRBJ1-1,-,CASKLAHGGLGEAFF,TGTGCCAGCAAGTTGGCCCACGGGGGACTTGGTGAAGCTTTCTTT
TRBV18,-,TRBJ2-5,-,CASSQAEQETQYF,TGTGCCAGCTCACAGGCAGAGCAAGAGACCCAGTACTTC
TRBV29-1,-,TRBJ2-1,TRBD1,CSVGGQGNEQFF,TGCAGCGTTGGCGGACAGGGCAATGAGCAGTTCTTC
TRBV2,few,TRBJ2-7,TRBD2,CASSFRGLAVSEQYF,TGTGCCAGCAGTTTCCGAGGACTAGCCGTTAGCGAGCAGTACTTC
TRBV11-1,-,TRBJ2-2,TRBD2,CASSQRGLAPHTGELFF,TGTGCCAGCAGTCAGAGGGGACTAGCCCCTCACACCGGGGAGCTGTTTTTT
TRBV18,few,TRBJ2-5,TRBD1,CASSPIQGAQETQYF,TGTGCCAGCTCACCAATACAGGGGGCGCAAGAGACCCAGTACTTC
TRBV18,few,TRBJ2-5,-,CASSPSYQETQYF,TGCGCCAGCTCACCCTCGTACCAAGAGACCCAGTACTTC
TRBV4-1,-,TRBJ2-2,-,CASKVSGGSGELFF,TGCGCCAGCAAGGTCTCGGGGGGCTCCGGGGAGCTGTTTTTT
TRBV7-2,few,TRBJ2-1,-,CASSPGAGAYNEQFF,TGTGCCAGCAGCCCAGGGGCAGGGGCCTACAATGAGCAGTTCTTC
TRBV5-1,few,TRBJ1-6,-,CASSLEGSGNSPLHF,TGCGCCAGCAGCTTGGAAGGCAGCGGGAATTCACCCCTCCACTTT
TRBV30,-,TRBJ2-5,TRBD2,CACSAGVETQYF,TGTGCCTGCTCTGCGGGGGTAGAGACCCAGTACTTC
TRBV2,-,TRBJ2-5,-,CASSGQGKGKETQYF,TGTGCCAGCAGCGGGCAGGGGAAGGGTAAAGAGACCCAGTACTTC
TRBV4-1,-,TRBJ2-5,TRBD1,CASSQDLAAGGRETQYF,TGCGCCAGCAGCCAAGACCTCGCGGCAGGGGGCCGGGAGACCCAGTACTTC
TRBV7-2,-,TRBJ2-5,TRBD2,CASSLTSGPRETQYF,TGTGCCAGCAGCTTAACTAGCGGCCCACGAGAGACCCAGTACTTC
TRBV6-4,few,TRBJ2-2,-,CASSMSAGELFF,TGTGCCAGCAGTATGTCGGCCGGGGAGCTGTTTTTT
TRBV29-1,-,TRBJ2-1,TRBD2,CSGGLAGVSPYNEQFF,TGCAGCGGCGGACTAGCGGGAGTTTCCCCCTACAATGAGCAGTTCTTC
TRBV6-5,many,TRBJ2-1,TRBD2,CASSLADLAGGEEFF,TGTGCCAGCAGTTTGGCCGACCTAGCGGGAGGTGAGGAGTTCTTC
TRBV5-1,-,TRBJ2-4,-,CASSLVGGQNIQYF,TGCGCCAGCAGCTTGGTAGGAGGGCAAAACATTCAGTACTTC
TRBV4-2,few,TRBJ2-7,-,CASSLQGASYEQYF,TGTGCCAGCAGCTTACAGGGAGCCTCCTACGAGCAGTACTTC
TRBV7-2,-,TRBJ2-4,-,CASSLAGQGTNIQYF,TGTGCCAGCAGCTTAGCGGGGCAGGGAACCAACATTCAGTACTTC
TRBV7-3,-,TRBJ2-1,-,CASSLGSYNEQFF,TGTGCCAGCAGCTTGGGCTCCTACAATGAGCAGTTCTTC
TRBV7-2,few,TRBJ2-3,TRBD1,CASSSRDRGRDTQYF,TGTGCCAGCAGCTCCCGGGACAGGGGGCGAGATACGCAGTATTTT
TRBV4-2,few,TRBJ1-1,-,CASVAGSMNTEAFF,TGTGCCAGCGTAGCAGGGTCCATGAACACTGAAGCTTTCTTT
TRBV7-9,few,TRBJ1-2,TRBD1,CASSLTGVDYGYTF,TGTGCCAGCAGCTTAACAGGGGTGGACTATGGCTACACCTTC
TRBV5-1,-,TRBJ2-3,-,CASSLAPLGTDTQYF,TGCGCCAGCAGCTTGGCTCCGCTCGGCACAGATACGCAGTATTTT
TRBV6-6,few,TRBJ2-1,-,CASQETPSYNEQFF,TGTGCCAGCCAAGAGACCCCCTCATACAATGAGCAGTTCTTC
TRBV7-9,-,TRBJ2-5,-,CASSYTGLQETQYF,TGTGCCAGCAGCTACACCGGATTACAAGAGACCCAGTACTTC
TRBV27,-,TRBJ1-6,-,CASSFEWSGNSPLHF,TGTGCCAGCAGTTTCGAGTGGTCCGGGAATTCACCCCTCCACTTT
TRBV10-3,few,TRBJ2-5,-,CAIASGQETQYF,TGTGCCATCGCCAGCGGTCAAGAGACCCAGTACTTC
TRBV7-2,few,TRBJ2-1,-,CASSLNREGAINEQFF,TGTGCCAGCAGCTTAAATCGGGAGGGGGCCATCAATGAGCAGTTCTTC
TRBV2,-,TRBJ2-1,-,CASNWQGVRNEQFF,TGTGCCAGCAACTGGCAGGGTGTGAGAAATGAGCAGTTCTTC
TRBV27,few,TRBJ2-2,TRBD1,CASRGTVNTGELFF,TGTGCCAGCAGAGGGACAGTGAACACCGGGGAGCTGTTTTTT
TRBV11-3,-,TRBJ2-2,TRBD2,CASGRVGTGELFF,TGTGCCAGCGGGAGGGTTGGCACCGGGGAGCTGTTTTTT
TRBV29-1,-,TRBJ1-2,-,CSVVGQGGRGANYGYTF,TGCAGCGTTGTTGGGCAGGGAGGTCGCGGGGCTAACTATGGCTACACCTTC
TRBV19,-,TRBJ1-4,-,CASSRYGSEEKLFF,TGTGCCAGTAGTAGGTACGGGTCGGAGGAAAAACTGTTTTTT
TRBV18,many,TRBJ2-7,-,CASSPASRVVNEQYF,TGTGCCAGCTCACCGGCTTCCAGGGTTGTGAACGAGCAGTACTTC
TRBV7-2,-,TRBJ2-5,-,CASSPRGRSETQYF,TGTGCCAGCAGCCCCCGGGGCAGGTCGGAGACCCAGTACTTC
TRBV7-3,-,TRBJ2-2,-,CASSLESGELFF,TGTGCCAGCAGCTTAGAGTCCGGGGAGCTGTTTTTT